This entry is about one T cell receptor (beta chain). Its antigen is currently unknown. This sample is part of a study of cytomegalovirus exposure and HLA in healthy donors. Background on the study: For the approximately 400 genotyped donors, 75% to 90% fell within the Caucasian-associated ancestry cluster. General study findings and limits: Clonal expansion, a later analysis showed, was greater in HLA-associated TCR beta chains than in equally common others.

Those who donated were healthy bone marrow donors. Germline CDR1 reads SGHRS; CDR2 reads YFSETQ. The CDR3 is 15 residues long. The V end was cut by 7 bases, the J end by 7 bases, with 20 bases between. 13 Jbeta primers and 60 Vbeta primers were used for the PCR. Here immunoSEQ multiplex PCR was the method, and the copy in TCRdb shows in-frame clones only, minus some. The top ten clones hold 3.5% to 4% of a sample with some 120,000 clones, over 75% of them seen once. The rearrangement links TRBV5-1 to TRBJ1-4, with a tentative D call TRBD1 (6 bases). The source is a human donor in good health. The sample consisted of PBMCs. The CDR3 DNA reads TGCGCCAGCTGTCGGGGGGGGGCGGCCCTTGAAAAACTGTTTTTT. It yields the protein CASCRGGAALEKLFF.